The 29 T cell receptor beta chains reported below all come from one sample, sequenced in a study of early T cells in non-severe SARS-CoV-2 infection. TCRdb re-called the 5' RACE reads through MiXCR, storing one row per CDR3 protein. The repertoire consists of approximately 73,000 distinct CDR3 sequences, with roughly 10% occurring once and the leading ten covering roughly 4.7%. The sample comprised whole blood. These receptor sequences come from an adult who was a healthcare worker with PCR-confirmed SARS-CoV-2 infection or an uninfected control (not recorded which).

This clonotype was recorded at least ten times. The chain is built from TRBV2 and TRBJ1-1; D is uncertain. The V end was cut by 6 bases, the J end by 8 bases, with 16 bases between. Germline V gene lookup returns CDR1 SNHLY and CDR2 FYNNEI. The CDR3 has 13 residues. The CDR3 loop reads CASRSGGEGEAFF. Written as DNA, the CDR3 is TGTGCCAGCAGGTCCGGTGGGGAAGGAGAAGCTTTCTTT.

This clonotype was recorded a few times. The V and J genes are TRBV7-2 and TRBJ1-4; D is unresolved. Trimming removed 2 bases at V and 7 bases at J, with 11 bases between. The CDR3 spans 14 residues. CDR1 is SGHTA, CDR2 FQGNSA, per germline. Here the CDR3 reads CASSLWPGAEKLFF. For the CDR3, the DNA is TGTGCCAGCAGCTTATGGCCAGGAGCTGAAAAACTGTTTTTT.

This clonotype has just a few counts. The chain employs TRBV27 and TRBJ1-5; D not certain. Trimming left V 5 bases short and J 4 bases short, with 6 bases between. Germline CDR1 and CDR2: MNHEY and SMNVEV (reference sequence). There are 12 residues in the CDR3. The CDR3, as DNA: TGTGCCAGCAGTCCCTCAAATCAGCCCCAGCATTTT. Protein: CASSPSNQPQHF.

There are a few counts of this clonotype. The V call is TRBV20-1, the J call TRBJ2-3, with 9 bases that match TRBD2. The CDR3 sequence is 15 residues long. The J segment lost 7 bases and the V segment lost 2 bases, leaving 10 bases of the junction unmatched. Germline lookup yields CDR1 DFQATT and CDR2 SNEGSKA (reference sequence). CDR3 DNA sequence: TGCAGTGCTAGATCCCGGGGGACTAGCTTAAATACGCAGTATTTT. Its protein is CSARSRGTSLNTQYF.

The rearrangement joins TRBV10-1 to TRBJ2-3; 12 bases are a match to TRBD1. CDR3 size: 17 residues. Germline V gene data show CDR1 as WNHNN and CDR2 as SYGVQD (reference sequence). Trimming at V came to 4 bases and at J to 10 bases, leaving 15 bases not matched to a gene. CDR3 sequence reads: CASSGRSGDRGLGAQYF. The CDR3 DNA reads TGCGCCAGCAGTGGACGAAGCGGGGACAGGGGGCTTGGTGCGCAGTATTTT.

The rearrangement joins TRBV29-1 to TRBJ2-7, with D perhaps matching TRBD1 (7 bases). This CDR3 spans 14 amino acids. Trimming stripped 7 bases from V and 3 bases from J, with 19 bases between. CDR1 and CDR2 (germline): SQVTM, ANQGSEA. CDR3 protein: CSAQGGQLFYEQYF. Here the CDR3 DNA reads TGCAGCGCTCAGGGGGGACAACTCTTCTACGAGCAGTACTTC.

This clonotype was observed at least ten times. The gene calls are TRBV12-3 or TRBV12-4 and TRBJ1-5, with D possibly matching TRBD1 (5 bases). Trimming removed 5 bases at V and 5 bases at J, with 16 bases between. This CDR3 region has 15 residues. The CDR3 sequence: CASSPGGVADQPQHF. The CDR3, as DNA: TGTGCCAGCAGTCCCGGAGGGGTGGCCGATCAGCCCCAGCATTTT.

The table lists this clonotype with a few counts. V gene TRBV7-2 combines with J gene TRBJ2-2, with 10 nucleotides matching TRBD1. Trimming removed 4 bases from V and 2 bases from J; junction bases left unmatched: 4. The V gene's germline CDR1 is SGHTA and CDR2 FQGNSA. The CDR3 is 16 residues long. CDR3 nucleotides: TGTGCCAGCAGCTCCCGACAGGGGGCAAACACCGGGGAGCTGTTTTTT. It yields the protein CASSSRQGANTGELFF. Complete variable domain (other parts from reference TRBV7-2 and TRBJ2-2): GAGVSQSPSNKVTEKGKDVELRCDPISGHTALYWYRQSLGQGLEFLIYFQGNSAPDKSGLPSDRFSAERTGGSVSTLTIQRTQQEDSAVYLCASSSRQGANTGELFFGEGSRLTVL.

This clonotype was seen more than once but under ten times. The rearrangement uses TRBV2 and TRBJ2-5; D is possibly TRBD2 (6 bases). The V end lost 4 bases, the J end lost 0 bases, and 12 bases lay between the germline ends. CDR3 length equals 15 residues. Germline V gene sequence: CDR1 SNHLY, CDR2 FYNNEI. CDR3 sequence: CASSAQRTNQETQYF. The CDR3 DNA is TGTGCCAGCAGTGCACAACGGACTAACCAAGAGACCCAGTACTTC.

This chain joins TRBV9 and TRBJ2-7; D is perhaps TRBD1 or TRBD2 (5 bases each). This CDR3 has 15 residues. The V and J ends lost 0 bases and 3 bases respectively, with 13 bases between them. Per germline, CDR1 SGDLS and CDR2 YYNGEE. The CDR3 nucleotides read TGTGCCAGCAGCGTAGGAGTTGAGGGGTACTACGAGCAGTACTTC. Its translation is CASSVGVEGYYEQYF.

This clonotype was detected ten times or more. The chain is built from TRBV7-2 and TRBJ1-5, with a tentative D call TRBD1 (6 bases). The CDR3 spans 15 residues. V was cut by 3 bases and J by 3 bases, with 12 bases left in between. Germline loops: CDR1 SGHTA, CDR2 FQGNSA. CDR3 coding DNA: TGTGCCAGCAGCTTTGAGACAGGCTCCAATCAGCCCCAGCATTTT. It encodes CASSFETGSNQPQHF.

The chain couples TRBV11-2 to TRBJ2-5, with 10 bases that match TRBD2. Germline values: CDR1 SGHAT, CDR2 FQNNGV. CDR3 length: 15 amino acids. The J segment lost 1 base and the V segment lost 5 bases, leaving 4 bases of the junction unmatched. The CDR3 nucleotides read TGTGCCAGCAGCCCCCGACTAGCGGGCCAAGAGACCCAGTACTTC. The encoded protein is CASSPRLAGQETQYF.

The sample holds many counts of this clonotype. The chain has TRBV30 and TRBJ2-3, with D perhaps TRBD2 (6 bases). Trimming shortened V by 2 bases and J by 3 bases, and 12 bases separated the two germline ends. CDR1 GTSNPN and CDR2 SVGIG come from the germline V gene (reference sequence). CDR3 length: 14 residues. CDR3 coding DNA: TGTGCCTGGAGTAGGACCGCGGGGACAGATACGCAGTATTTT. This sequence encodes CAWSRTAGTDTQYF. The whole variable domain, filled in from reference TRBV30 and TRBJ2-3, reads SQTIHQWPATLVQPVGSPLSLECTVEGTSNPNLYWYRQAAGRGLQLLFYSVGIGQISSEVPQNLSASRPQDRQFILSSKKLLLSDSGFYLCAWSRTAGTDTQYFGPGTRLTVL.

This clonotype was found many times. The chain has TRBV6-6 and TRBJ2-7; the match to TRBD1 covers 9 bases. CDR3 size: 13 residues. With 5 bases clipped from V and 5 bases from J, the junction kept 4 bases outside the gene matches. Germline loops: CDR1 MNHNY, CDR2 SVGAGI (reference sequence). CDR3 protein: CASSRQGGNEQYF. CDR3 DNA: TGTGCCAGCAGTCGACAGGGGGGCAACGAGCAGTACTTC.

This clonotype appeared many times. The rearrangement links TRBV11-2 to TRBJ2-5; D is uncertain. Germline-derived CDR1 and CDR2 are SGHAT and FQNNGV. The CDR3 has 16 amino acids. Trimming took off 3 bases at V and 3 bases at J, with 17 bases between the two ends. The CDR3 region is CASSLYPRRGEETQYF. The DNA of the CDR3 is TGTGCCAGCAGCTTGTACCCCCGGCGAGGCGAAGAGACCCAGTACTTC.

This chain connects TRBV7-2 to TRBJ2-7; D is perhaps TRBD2 (5 bases). From germline, CDR1 is SGHTA and CDR2 FQGNSA. Trimming took off 5 bases at V and 2 bases at J, with 16 bases between the two ends. This CDR3 region has 15 residues. For the CDR3, the DNA is TGTGCCAGCAGCCTAGGGTCTTCGGGGACCTACGAGCAGTACTTC. Protein product: CASSLGSSGTYEQYF.

In this sample, this clonotype turned up many times. The V call is TRBV18, the J call TRBJ2-5; D might be TRBD1 or TRBD2, each matching 5 bases. The CDR3 totals 16 residues. The germline gives CDR1 KGHSH, CDR2 LQKENI. Trimming left V 2 bases short and J 1 base short, with 14 bases between. CDR3 sequence (DNA): TGTGCCAGCTCACCAAGGTCGACGGGACCCCAAGAGACCCAGTACTTC. Translated, it gives CASSPRSTGPQETQYF.

This clonotype showed up just once. The V call is TRBV16, the J call TRBJ1-1; 9 nucleotides match TRBD1. The V gene's germline CDR1 is KGHSY and CDR2 FQNENV. V lost 0 bases to trimming and J lost 10 bases; unmatched junction nucleotides: 3. The CDR3 length is 13 residues. The CDR3 bases are TGTGCCAGCAGCCAATCGGAGACAGGGGGAGCTTTCTTT. It specifies CASSQSETGGAFF.

This clonotype was detected ten times or more. The rearrangement joins TRBV7-9 to TRBJ2-3; no firm D call. Trimming pared 2 bases from V and 5 bases from J, leaving 8 bases between. The CDR3 loop spans 13 amino acids. Germline V gives CDR1 SEHNR, CDR2 FQNEAQ (reference sequence). The CDR3 sequence is CASSLRSRDTQYF. CDR3 coding DNA: TGTGCCAGCAGCTTAAGGAGCCGAGATACGCAGTATTTT.

In its sample, this clonotype was seen many times. The chain uses TRBV7-9 and TRBJ2-3; D ambiguous. With 5 bases removed from V and 1 base from J, the gap between germline ends came to 16 bases. The length of the CDR3 is 16 residues. Germline CDR1 SEHNR, CDR2 FQNEAQ (reference sequence). CDR3 loop: CASSRPVTGGTDTQYF. CDR3 sequence (DNA): TGTGCCAGCAGCCGGCCGGTGACGGGCGGCACAGATACGCAGTATTTT. The entire variable domain, with the rest obtained from reference TRBV7-9 and TRBJ2-3, is as follows: DTGVSQNPRHKITKRGQNVTFRCDPISEHNRLYWYRQTLGQGPEFLTYFQNEAQLEKSRLLSDRFSAERPKGSFSTLEIQRTEQGDSAMYLCASSRPVTGGTDTQYFGPGTRLTVL.

The genes are TRBV24-1 and TRBJ1-5, with a possible D match to TRBD1 (5 bases). V was pared by 8 bases and J by 1 base, with 8 bases between. Germline V CDR1 and CDR2: KGHDR, SFDVKD. CDR3 size: 13 residues. This CDR3 is CATMGGSNQPQHF. CDR3 coding DNA: TGTGCCACCATGGGGGGAAGCAATCAGCCCCAGCATTTT.

In its sample, this clonotype was seen a few times. The chain carries TRBV9 and TRBJ2-3; TRBD1 aligns across 8 bases. Germline V CDR1 and CDR2: SGDLS, YYNGEE. After removal of 4 bases from V and 5 bases from J, the junction contained 3 bases not matched to a gene. The CDR3 covers 13 residues. The DNA for the CDR3 is TGTGCCAGCAGCCGTACAGGGGGAGATACGCAGTATTTT. It yields the protein CASSRTGGDTQYF.

This clonotype was detected many times. CDR3 nucleotide sequence: TGCAGCGTCGACCTCCCAAGTGGCTCCTACGAGCAGTACTTC. Residues: CSVDLPSGSYEQYF. V and J are TRBV29-1 and TRBJ2-7; D remains ambiguous. The CDR3 loop spans 14 amino acids. Trimming stripped 6 bases from V and 0 bases from J, with 15 bases between. Germline V gene data show CDR1 as SQVTM and CDR2 as ANQGSEA.

CDR3 DNA sequence: TGCGCCAGCCTGGCCCGCGATAAAGACATTTACAATGAGCAGTTCTTC. It specifies CASLARDKDIYNEQFF. The rearrangement links TRBV10-1 to TRBJ2-1; D not certain. V was cut by 8 bases and J by 4 bases, with 21 bases left in between. CDR3 length: 16 amino acids. The germline gives CDR1 WNHNN, CDR2 SYGVQD (reference sequence).

This clonotype came up a few times. CDR3 in amino acids: CASSLKRGIWDTEAFF. The CDR3 DNA is TGTGCCAGCAGCCTCAAGAGGGGGATCTGGGACACTGAAGCTTTCTTT. The rearrangement links TRBV11-2 to TRBJ1-1; a weak D match, TRBD1 (6 bases). The ends were cut back, 5 bases at V and 3 bases at J, with 19 bases in the middle. Germline-derived CDR1 and CDR2 are SGHAT and FQNNGV. The CDR3 is 16 amino acids.

V gene TRBV6-4 combines with J gene TRBJ2-3; a weak D match, TRBD1 (5 bases). Per germline, CDR1 MRHNA and CDR2 SNTAGT. The CDR3 has 15 residues. Trimming removed 2 bases at V and 0 bases at J, with 9 bases between. As DNA, the CDR3 is TGTGCCAGCAGTGACAGGGGTTCTAGCACAGATACGCAGTATTTT. Protein product: CASSDRGSSTDTQYF.

The rearrangement uses TRBV28 and TRBJ2-1, with a weak D call TRBD2 (6 bases). Germline V gene data show CDR1 as MDHEN and CDR2 as SYDVKM. V lost 5 bases and J 8 bases, leaving 13 bases between the germline ends. The CDR3 spans 13 residues. The CDR3 DNA follows: TGTGCCAGCAGTCCGATATGGGGGGATGAGCAGTTCTTC. Translation gives CASSPIWGDEQFF.

In its sample, this clonotype was seen a few times. The rearrangement joins TRBV20-1 to TRBJ2-7; TRBD1 aligns across 10 bases. J lost 3 bases, V lost 1 base, and 3 bases had no gene match. CDR1 is DFQATT, CDR2 SNEGSKA, per germline (reference sequence). The CDR3 has 14 amino acids. CDR3 coding DNA: TGCAGTGCTAGAGGCGGGACAGGGGTCTACGAGCAGTACTTC. It codes for CSARGGTGVYEQYF.

Many counts were recorded for this clonotype. The chain links TRBV12-3 or TRBV12-4 to TRBJ1-2, with D tentatively TRBD1 (5 bases). V lost 3 bases and J lost 2, with 13 bases in between. This CDR3 comprises 15 residues. CDR3 sequence reads: CASSFNGARNYGYTF. In nucleotides, the CDR3 is TGTGCCAGCAGTTTCAATGGGGCCAGGAACTATGGCTACACCTTC.